This T cell receptor (beta chain) emerged from a study of blood T cell repertoires in COVID-19. Study-wide background: Researchers got acute and convalescent COVID-19 samples from the United States, Italy and Spain. PBMCs, B-cell-depleted T cells, or T cells were the source of the cDNA or gDNA that made up the material.

This CDR3 has 13 residues. V lost 4 bases to trimming and J lost 5 bases, with 11 bases between them. The germline V gene has CDR1 LGHNA and CDR2 YNFKEQ. Original processing notes: It was from reference gene primer amplification that nucleated cell counts were estimated. The repertoire was sequenced with immunoSEQ multiplex PCR; TCRdb's copy has only in-frame clones and lacks some. V and J calls and clone size are copied from that table; D and trimming were computed from the DNA. The data contain a few hundred thousand clones, around 85% of them singletons. Specimen: peripheral blood. The gene calls are TRBV4-2 and TRBJ1-1, with D perhaps TRBD1 (6 bases). This TCR was sampled from a middle-aged man with active or convalescent COVID-19. The CDR3 DNA sequence: TGTGCCAGCAGCCCACACAGGGAAACTGAAGCTTTCTTT. Protein: CASSPHRETEAFF.